This TCR beta chain is drawn from a study of T cell repertoires in cytomegalovirus infection. About the research overall: Public TCR beta signature analysis indicated the presence of both CMV infection and matching HLA type.

Germline CDR1 MDHEN, CDR2 SYDVKM. The ends lost 4 bases at V and 3 bases at J; junction bases unmatched: 8. This CDR3 is built from 15 residues. Study-wide results and limits: Cumulated frequencies of public TCR beta families served to identify carriers of CMV plus the relevant HLA. HLA-C-restricted CMV-specific TCR beta clonotypes prevailed in the ex vivo response.

TCRdb reprocessed the reads with MiXCR, giving one entry per CDR3 protein. The sample records around 440,000 distinct CDR3 sequences, about 11% being singletons. This clonotype has only a few counts. Its specificity is not known. This sequence joins TRBV28 and TRBJ2-7, with 8 bases identical to TRBD1. The TCR originated in a human donor in good health (CMV status not recorded). Some clones in this sample may be carry-over from other donors' samples. Sequenced input: PBMCs. DNA for the CDR3: TGTGCCAGCAGTTACAGGACAGGGCCGTACTACGAGCAGTACTTC. It yields the protein CASSYRTGPYYEQYF. Complete variable domain (other parts from reference TRBV28 and TRBJ2-7): DVKVTQSSRYLVKRTGEKVFLECVQDMDHENMFWYRQDPGLGLRLIYFSYDVKMKEKGDIPEGYSVSREKKERFSLILESASTNQTSMYLCASSYRTGPYYEQYFGPGTRLTVT.